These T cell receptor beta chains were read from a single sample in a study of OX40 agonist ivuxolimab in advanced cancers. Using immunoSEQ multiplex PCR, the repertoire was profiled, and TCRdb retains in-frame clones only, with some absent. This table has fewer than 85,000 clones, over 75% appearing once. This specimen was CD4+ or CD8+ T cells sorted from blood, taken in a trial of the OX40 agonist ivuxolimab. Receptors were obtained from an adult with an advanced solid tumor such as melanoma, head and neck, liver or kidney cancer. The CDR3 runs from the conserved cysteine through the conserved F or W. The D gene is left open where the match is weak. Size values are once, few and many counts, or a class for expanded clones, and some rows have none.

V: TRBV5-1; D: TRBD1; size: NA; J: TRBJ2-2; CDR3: CASSKSGQGDTGELFF; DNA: TGCGCCAGCAGCAAGTCAGGACAGGGCGACACCGGGGAGCTGTTTTTT
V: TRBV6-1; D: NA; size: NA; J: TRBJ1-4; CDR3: CASSEVGGREKLFF; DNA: TGTGCCAGCAGTGAAGTCGGAGGGAGGGAAAAACTGTTTTTT
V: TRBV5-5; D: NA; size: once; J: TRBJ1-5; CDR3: CASSGADRPDQPQHF; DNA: TGTGCCAGCAGCGGGGCGGACAGACCTGATCAGCCCCAGCATTTT
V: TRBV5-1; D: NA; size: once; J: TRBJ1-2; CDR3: CASSPGGRPQGGYTF; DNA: TGCGCCAGCAGCCCTGGGGGCAGGCCTCAGGGTGGCTACACCTTC
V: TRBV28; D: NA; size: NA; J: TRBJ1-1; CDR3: CASSAGRLTEAFF; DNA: TGTGCCAGCAGTGCGGGGCGATTGACTGAAGCTTTCTTT
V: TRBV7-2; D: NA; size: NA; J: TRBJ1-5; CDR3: CASSLWGAQPQHF; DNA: TGTGCCAGCAGCTTATGGGGCGCTCAGCCCCAGCATTTT
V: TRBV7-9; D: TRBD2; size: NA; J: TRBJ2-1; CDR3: CASSPGTSGGNEQFF; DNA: TGTGCCAGCAGCCCTGGGACTAGCGGGGGCAATGAGCAGTTCTTC
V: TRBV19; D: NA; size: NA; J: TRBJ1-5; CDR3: CASSLTGFFPGIEPQHF; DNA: TGTGCCAGTAGCTTGACCGGGTTCTTCCCGGGGATAGAGCCCCAGCATTTT
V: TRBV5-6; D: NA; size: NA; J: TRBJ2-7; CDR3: CASSRGGLRPSYEQYF; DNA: TGTGCCAGCAGCCGGGGCGGACTACGCCCCTCCTACGAGCAGTACTTC
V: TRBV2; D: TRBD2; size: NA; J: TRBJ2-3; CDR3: CASSQTGLPGTSGNTDTQYF; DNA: TGTGCCAGCAGTCAGACAGGGCTCCCTGGGACTAGCGGTAATACAGATACGCAGTATTTT
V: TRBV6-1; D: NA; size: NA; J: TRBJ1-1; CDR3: CASSARDTEAFF; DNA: TGTGCCAGCAGTGCCAGGGACACTGAAGCTTTCTTT
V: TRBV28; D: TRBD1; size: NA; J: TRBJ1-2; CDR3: CASSFQDRGRGYTF; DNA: TGTGCCAGCAGTTTTCAGGACAGGGGTAGAGGCTACACCTTC
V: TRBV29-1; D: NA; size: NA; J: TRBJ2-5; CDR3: CSVRVVGGETQYF; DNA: TGCAGCGTTCGAGTAGTAGGGGGAGAGACCCAGTACTTC
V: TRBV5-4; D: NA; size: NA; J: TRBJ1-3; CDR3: CASSFGANSGNTIYF; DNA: TGTGCCAGCAGCTTTGGGGCGAACTCTGGAAACACCATATATTTT
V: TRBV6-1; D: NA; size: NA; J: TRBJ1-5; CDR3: CASSQFTDNQPQHF; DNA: TGTGCCAGCAGTCAGTTCACGGATAATCAGCCCCAGCATTTT
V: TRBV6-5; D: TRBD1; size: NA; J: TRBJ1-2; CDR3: CASSLTGAGRGGYTF; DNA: TGTGCCAGCAGCCTGACAGGGGCCGGACGAGGTGGCTACACCTTC
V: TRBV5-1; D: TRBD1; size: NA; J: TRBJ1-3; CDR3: CASSLLGTDRSGNTIYF; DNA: TGCGCCAGCAGCTTGCTAGGGACAGACCGATCTGGAAACACCATATATTTT
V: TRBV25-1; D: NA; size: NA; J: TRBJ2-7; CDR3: CAIIPHRDRDYEQYF; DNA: TGTGCCATCATCCCACATCGGGACCGTGACTACGAGCAGTACTTC
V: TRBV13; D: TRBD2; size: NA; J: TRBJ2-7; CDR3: CASSSRTSGADYEQYF; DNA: TGTGCCAGCAGCTCCCGGACTAGCGGTGCGGACTACGAGCAGTACTTC
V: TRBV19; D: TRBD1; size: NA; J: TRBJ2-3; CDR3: CASSIGQGDADTQYF; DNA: TGTGCCAGTAGTATAGGACAGGGGGACGCAGATACGCAGTATTTT
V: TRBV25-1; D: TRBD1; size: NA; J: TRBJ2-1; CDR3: CASSGAGTGVNEQFF; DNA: TGTGCCAGCAGTGGGGCCGGGACAGGGGTCAATGAGCAGTTCTTC
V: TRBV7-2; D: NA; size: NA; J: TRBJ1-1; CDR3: CASSLGWFRGNTEAFF; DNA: TGTGCCAGCAGCTTAGGGTGGTTCAGGGGGAACACTGAAGCTTTCTTT
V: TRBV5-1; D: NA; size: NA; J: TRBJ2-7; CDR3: CASSLGTGGYEQYF; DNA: TGCGCCAGCAGCTTGGGGACCGGCGGCTACGAGCAGTACTTC
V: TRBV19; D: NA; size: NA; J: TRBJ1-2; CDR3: CASSRDQGNYGYTF; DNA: TGTGCCAGTAGCCGCGATCAGGGTAACTATGGCTACACCTTC
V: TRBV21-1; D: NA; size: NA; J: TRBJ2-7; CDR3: CASSKGALGSYEQYF; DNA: TGTGCCAGCAGCAAAGGGGCCCTTGGGTCCTACGAGCAGTACTTC
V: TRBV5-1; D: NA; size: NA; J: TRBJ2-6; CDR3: CASSPRGGASGANVLTF; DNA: TGCGCCAGCAGCCCCCGAGGGGGGGCGTCTGGGGCCAACGTCCTGACTTTC
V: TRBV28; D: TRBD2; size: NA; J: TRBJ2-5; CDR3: CASGLAGGLETQYF; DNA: TGTGCCAGCGGACTAGCGGGGGGCCTGGAGACCCAGTACTTC
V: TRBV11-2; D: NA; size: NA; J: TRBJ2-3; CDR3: CASSSDRFSNTQYF; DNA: TGTGCCAGCAGCTCTGATCGGTTCTCCAATACGCAGTATTTT